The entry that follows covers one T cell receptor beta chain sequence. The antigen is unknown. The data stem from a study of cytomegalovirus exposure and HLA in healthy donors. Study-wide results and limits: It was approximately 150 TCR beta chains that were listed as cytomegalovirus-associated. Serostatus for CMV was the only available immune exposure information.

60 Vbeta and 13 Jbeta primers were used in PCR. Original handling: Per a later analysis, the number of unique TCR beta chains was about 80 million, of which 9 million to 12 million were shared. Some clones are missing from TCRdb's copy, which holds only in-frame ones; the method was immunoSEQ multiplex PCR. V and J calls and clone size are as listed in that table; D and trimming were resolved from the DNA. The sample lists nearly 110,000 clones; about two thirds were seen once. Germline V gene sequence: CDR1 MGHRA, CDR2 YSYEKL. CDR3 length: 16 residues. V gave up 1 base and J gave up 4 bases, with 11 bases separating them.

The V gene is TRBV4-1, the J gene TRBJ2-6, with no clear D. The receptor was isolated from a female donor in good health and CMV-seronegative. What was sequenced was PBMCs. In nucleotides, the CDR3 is TGCGCCAGCAGCCAAGTTTCGGTATCCGGGGCCAACGTCCTGACTTTC. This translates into CASSQVSVSGANVLTF.